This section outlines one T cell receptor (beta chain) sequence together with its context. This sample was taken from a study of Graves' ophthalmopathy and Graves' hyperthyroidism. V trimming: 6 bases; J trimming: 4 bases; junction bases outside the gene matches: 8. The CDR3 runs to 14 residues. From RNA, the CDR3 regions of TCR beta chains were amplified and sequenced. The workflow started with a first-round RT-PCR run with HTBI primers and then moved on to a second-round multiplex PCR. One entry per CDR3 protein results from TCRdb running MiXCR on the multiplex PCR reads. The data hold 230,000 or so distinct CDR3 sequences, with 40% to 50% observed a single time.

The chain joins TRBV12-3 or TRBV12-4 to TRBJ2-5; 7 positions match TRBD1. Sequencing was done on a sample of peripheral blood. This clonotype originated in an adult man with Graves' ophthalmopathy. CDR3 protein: CASSRQGLGETQYF. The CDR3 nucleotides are TGTGCCAGCAGCCGACAGGGTCTGGGAGAGACCCAGTACTTC.